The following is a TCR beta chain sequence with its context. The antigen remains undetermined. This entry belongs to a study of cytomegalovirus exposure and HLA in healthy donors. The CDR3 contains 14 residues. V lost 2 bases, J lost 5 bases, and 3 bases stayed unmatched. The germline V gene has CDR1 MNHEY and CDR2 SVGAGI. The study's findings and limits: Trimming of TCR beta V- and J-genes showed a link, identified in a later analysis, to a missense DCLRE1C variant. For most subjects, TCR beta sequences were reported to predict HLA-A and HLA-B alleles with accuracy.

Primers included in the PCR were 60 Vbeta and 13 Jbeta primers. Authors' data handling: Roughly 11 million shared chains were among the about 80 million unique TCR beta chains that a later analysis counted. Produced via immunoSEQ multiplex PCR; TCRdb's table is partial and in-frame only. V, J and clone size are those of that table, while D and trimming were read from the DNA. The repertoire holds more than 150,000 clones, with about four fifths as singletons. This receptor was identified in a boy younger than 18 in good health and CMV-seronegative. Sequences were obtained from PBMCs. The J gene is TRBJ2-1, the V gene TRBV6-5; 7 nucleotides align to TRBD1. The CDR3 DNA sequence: TGTGCCAGCAGTTACCGGGACAGAAACAATGAGCAGTTCTTC. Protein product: CASSYRDRNNEQFF.